The clone carrying this T cell receptor (beta chain) has just a few counts. Its cognate antigen is unknown. Using its own MiXCR run on the RACE reads, TCRdb lists one record per CDR3 protein. The repertoire has 50,000 to 60,000 distinct CDR3 sequences, roughly 12% of them found once; the top ten carry 2.4%. This specimen belongs to a study of human T cells and chemical hapten exposure. On the study more broadly: Per-sample TCR yields varied mainly from small pooled library volume differences.

Documented time point: patch test 3, about 24 weeks after DPC sensitization. Treatment of the sample: therapeutic diphenylcyclopropenone sensitization with weekly scalp DPC. Study-wide findings and caveats: Healthy individuals' immune responses may differ from those of donors, who had alopecia.

Trimming at V came to 3 bases and at J to 2 bases, leaving 6 bases not matched to a gene. The germline gives CDR1 SGDLS, CDR2 YYNGEE. The CDR3 is 16 amino acids. The genes are TRBV9 and TRBJ2-5; 11 bases are a match to TRBD2. Sequenced material: whole blood, taken in connection with sensitization to the hapten diphenylcyclopropenone (DPC). This TCR was sampled from a man aged 25-45 years with alopecia areata. Some clones in this sample may be carry-over from other donors' samples. The CDR3 nucleotides read TGTGCCAGCAGCGGAACTAGCGGGGGAATACAAGAGACCCAGTACTTC. The encoded protein is CASSGTSGGIQETQYF.